This is a list of T cell receptor beta chains from one sample in a study of T cell responses to AZD1222 COVID-19 vaccine. Profiled with immunoSEQ multiplex PCR; TCRdb holds only in-frame clones, not every one. The sample has about 130,000 clones; 93% are singletons. The material was peripheral blood, obtained on day 0 of AZD1222 vaccination. The receptors stem from an adult in good health. CDR3s include the opening cysteine and the closing phenylalanine or tryptophan. The D gene is left open where the match is weak. For some rows the clone size is stated as once, few or many, or as a class when expanded; others skip it.

v_call,j_call,clone_size,d_call,cdr3_aa,cdr3_nt
TRBV2,TRBJ2-3,.,TRBD2,CASSSLAGVDTQYF,TGTGCCAGCAGCTCCCTAGCGGGGGTGGATACGCAGTATTTT
TRBV19,TRBJ1-5,.,.,CASSIDSFSGNQPQHF,TGTGCCAGTAGTATAGATAGCTTTAGTGGCAATCAGCCCCAGCATTTT
TRBV5-1,TRBJ2-5,.,.,CASSITGHPETQYF,TGCGCCAGCAGCATAACCGGACACCCGGAGACCCAGTACTTC
TRBV6-5,TRBJ1-2,.,.,CASSPWDPKASGYTF,TGTGCCAGCAGCCCCTGGGACCCCAAGGCGAGTGGCTACACCTTC
TRBV5-1,TRBJ2-7,.,.,CASSLDFGPYAREF,TGCGCCAGCAGCTTGGATTTCGGGCCTTACGCCCGGGAATTC
TRBV4-1,TRBJ2-7,few,TRBD2,CASSQASGGLYEQYF,TGCGCCAGCAGCCAAGCTAGCGGGGGCCTCTACGAGCAGTACTTC
TRBV11-2,TRBJ2-5,once,.,CASSLAGLLSGTQYF,TGTGCCAGCAGCTTAGCTGGACTGCTTTCAGGGACCCAGTACTTC
TRBV12-5,TRBJ2-3,.,.,CASGLVPGPDTQYF,TGTGCTAGTGGTTTGGTACCCGGGCCAGATACGCAGTATTTT
TRBV4-2,TRBJ1-1,.,.,CASSQGRTGAEAFF,TGTGCCAGCAGCCAAGGGAGAACGGGAGCTGAAGCTTTCTTT
TRBV9,TRBJ1-2,.,TRBD1,CASSAGQLRGYGYTF,TGTGCCAGCAGCGCGGGACAGCTAAGGGGCTATGGCTACACCTTC
TRBV7-9,TRBJ2-6,.,.,CASGPYRRRSGANVLTF,TGTGCCAGCGGACCTTACAGGCGTCGCTCTGGGGCCAACGTCCTGACTTTC
TRBV6-5,TRBJ1-1,.,.,CASSYGRDVTEAFF,TGTGCCAGCAGTTACGGTAGGGATGTCACTGAAGCTTTCTTT
TRBV18,TRBJ1-2,.,.,CASSPPIGGGYGYTF,TGTGCCAGCTCACCACCGATAGGGGGGGGCTATGGCTACACCTTC
TRBV7-2,TRBJ1-2,.,TRBD1,CASSTRQGSHYGYTF,TGTGCCAGCAGCACCCGACAGGGCTCACACTATGGCTACACCTTC
TRBV12-5,TRBJ1-1,.,.,CASGRGIPTEAFF,TGTGCTAGTGGACGAGGGATTCCCACTGAAGCTTTCTTT
TRBV19,TRBJ2-1,.,.,CASKASGNEQFF,TGTGCCAGTAAGGCTAGTGGAAATGAGCAGTTCTTC
TRBV6-5,TRBJ1-1,once,.,CASSYSIMNTEAFF,TGTGCCAGCAGTTACTCGATCATGAACACTGAAGCTTTCTTT
TRBV5-4,TRBJ1-2,.,.,CASSFWRARGYTF,TGTGCCAGCAGCTTCTGGCGGGCGCGTGGCTACACCTTC
TRBV19,TRBJ1-1,.,.,CAASWRGSTEAFF,TGTGCCGCCTCCTGGAGAGGAAGCACTGAAGCTTTCTTT
TRBV3-1/TRBV3-2,TRBJ1-5,.,.,CASSQGRTFNQPQHF,TGTGCCAGCAGCCAAGGACGTACCTTCAATCAGCCCCAGCATTTT
TRBV25-1,TRBJ2-5,once,.,CASSEQGQGTQYF,TGTGCCAGCAGTGAACAGGGGCAAGGGACCCAGTACTTC
TRBV4-2,TRBJ2-7,.,TRBD2,CASSQGLAGGYYEQYF,TGTGCCAGCAGCCAAGGACTAGCGGGGGGGTACTACGAGCAGTACTTC
TRBV15,TRBJ1-1,.,TRBD1,CATSRVLDRAEAFF,TGTGCCACCAGCAGAGTACTTGACAGGGCTGAAGCTTTCTTT
TRBV5-1,TRBJ1-3,.,.,CASSLAPDSRASGNTIYF,TGCGCCAGCAGCTTGGCGCCGGACAGTCGTGCCTCTGGAAACACCATATATTTT
TRBV6-5,TRBJ1-6,.,TRBD1,CASRGQGENSPLHF,TGTGCCAGCAGAGGACAGGGTGAGAATTCACCCCTCCACTTT
TRBV10-3,TRBJ1-5,.,.,CAISQGTGSNQPQHF,TGTGCCATCAGCCAGGGAACAGGGAGCAATCAGCCCCAGCATTTT
TRBV6-1,TRBJ1-2,.,.,CASSEESRGGYGYTF,TGTGCCAGCAGTGAAGAGTCAAGGGGAGGCTATGGCTACACCTTC
TRBV5-1,TRBJ1-1,.,.,CASSLDGRNTEAFF,TGCGCCAGCAGCTTGGATGGGAGGAACACTGAAGCTTTCTTT
TRBV19,TRBJ1-2,.,TRBD1,CASSFGQGDTGYTF,TGTGCCAGTAGTTTCGGACAGGGTGACACTGGCTACACCTTC
TRBV5-4,TRBJ1-2,.,.,CASSLTATDYGYTF,TGTGCCAGCAGCTTGACAGCGACGGACTATGGCTACACCTTC
TRBV30,TRBJ1-1,.,.,CAWKQGPIAFF,TGTGCCTGGAAACAGGGCCCAATAGCTTTCTTT
TRBV27,TRBJ2-2,once,TRBD2,CASSPQLTSGGVAGELFF,TGTGCCAGCAGTCCCCAATTGACTAGCGGGGGGGTAGCCGGGGAGCTGTTTTTT
TRBV27,TRBJ2-2,.,.,CASSVTWTARGTGELFF,TGTGCCAGCAGTGTTACCTGGACAGCCCGGGGCACCGGGGAGCTGTTTTTT
TRBV2,TRBJ1-5,.,.,CASSRGRDQPQHF,TGTGCCAGCAGCAGGGGCAGGGATCAGCCCCAGCATTTT
TRBV7-8,TRBJ2-5,few,TRBD1,CASSTRQGPSETQYF,TGTGCCAGCAGCACGAGACAGGGCCCTTCCGAGACCCAGTACTTC
TRBV1,TRBJ1-2,.,.,CTSSQRTGGYTF,TGCACCAGCAGCCAAAGGACTGGGGGCTACACCTTC
TRBV12-3/TRBV12-4,TRBJ2-7,.,.,CASSSTGEQYF,TGTGCCAGCAGTTCTACAGGGGAGCAGTACTTC
TRBV6-5,TRBJ1-6,.,.,CASSYSRGGLGSPLHF,TGTGCCAGCAGTTACTCGAGAGGGGGGCTGGGTTCACCCCTCCACTTT
TRBV11-3,TRBJ2-1,.,TRBD2,CASASQRGGSNEQFF,TGTGCCAGCGCTTCGCAGCGGGGGGGATCTAATGAGCAGTTCTTC
TRBV7-7,TRBJ2-2,.,TRBD2,CASSLGTPGGGRRELFF,TGTGCTAGCAGCTTAGGAACCCCTGGCGGGGGTCGCCGGGAGCTGTTTTTT
TRBV27,TRBJ2-3,.,.,CASSLMVSTDTQYF,TGTGCCAGCAGTTTAATGGTTAGCACAGATACGCAGTATTTT
TRBV2,TRBJ2-3,.,TRBD2,CASSAEAGGLADTQYF,TGTGCCAGCAGTGCGGAAGCGGGGGGGCTGGCAGATACGCAGTATTTT
TRBV10-1,TRBJ1-4,.,.,CASSDRLGEKLFF,TGCGCCAGCAGTGACAGGTTGGGTGAAAAACTGTTTTTT
TRBV6-5,TRBJ1-1,.,.,CASTQGGTEAFF,TGTGCCAGCACTCAAGGGGGGACTGAAGCTTTCTTT
TRBV9,TRBJ1-2,.,.,CASSAWGFGGYGYTF,TGTGCCAGCAGCGCGTGGGGGTTCGGGGGCTATGGCTACACCTTC